Listed below are T cell receptor beta chains from one sample, sequenced in a study of cytomegalovirus exposure and HLA in healthy donors. Assay: immunoSEQ multiplex PCR; the TCRdb copy retains only in-frame clones and omits some. Of 150,000 to 200,000 clones in the sample, around 84% were seen once. Sequenced material: PBMCs. The origin of the receptors is a man between 18 and 35 years old in good health and CMV-seropositive. The CDR3 runs from the conserved cysteine through the conserved F or W. The order of the fields is D gene, V gene, J gene, CDR3 protein, CDR3 DNA. A D gene is named only where the DNA matches it firmly.

-	TRBV7-8	TRBJ1-2	CASSFPGGSGYTF	TGTGCCAGCAGCTTTCCGGGGGGATCGGGCTACACCTTC
-	TRBV28	TRBJ2-7	CASSGGAREIYEQYF	TGTGCCAGCAGTGGTGGCGCACGGGAGATCTACGAGCAGTACTTC
TRBD2	TRBV7-2	TRBJ2-5	CASSSYPSGRVKETQYF	TGTGCCAGCAGCTCCTACCCCAGCGGGAGGGTTAAAGAGACCCAGTACTTC
TRBD1	TRBV28	TRBJ1-2	CASSLFYRDRDGYTF	TGTGCCAGCAGTTTATTTTATCGGGACAGAGATGGCTACACCTTC
TRBD2	TRBV11-1	TRBJ2-7	CASSGLAGGTPYEQYF	TGTGCCAGCAGCGGATTAGCGGGAGGGACTCCCTACGAGCAGTACTTC
-	TRBV5-6	TRBJ2-1	CASSLVAGKRNEQFF	TGTGCCAGCAGCTTGGTGGCAGGAAAACGCAATGAGCAGTTCTTC
-	TRBV7-3	TRBJ1-5	CAKDRPSNQPQHF	TGTGCCAAGGACAGACCGAGCAATCAGCCCCAGCATTTT
-	TRBV19	TRBJ2-4	CASSPGPSQEVIQYF	TGTGCCAGCTCCCCAGGGCCTAGTCAGGAAGTCATTCAGTACTTC
TRBD2	TRBV30	TRBJ2-3	CAWSVTGLAGGTDTQYF	TGTGCCTGGAGTGTAACGGGACTAGCGGGAGGCACAGATACGCAGTATTTT
TRBD1	TRBV5-6	TRBJ2-7	CASSSVVDRESYEQYF	TGTGCCAGCAGCTCGGTTGTGGACAGGGAATCCTACGAGCAGTACTTC
-	TRBV5-1	TRBJ1-1	CASSLDTDTEAFF	TGCGCCAGCAGCTTGGACACCGACACTGAAGCTTTCTTT
TRBD2	TRBV7-2	TRBJ2-7	CASSPHSGRSYEQYF	TGTGCCAGCAGCCCACATAGCGGGAGGAGCTACGAGCAGTACTTC
-	TRBV7-9	TRBJ1-2	CASSEVTLPGGYTF	TGTGCCAGCAGCGAAGTTACCCTCCCAGGGGGCTACACCTTC
TRBD1	TRBV29-1	TRBJ1-1	CSVRTGVNTEAFF	TGCAGCGTTAGGACAGGAGTGAACACTGAAGCTTTCTTT
TRBD2	TRBV6-1	TRBJ2-1	CASSENSGGTYNEQFF	TGTGCCAGCAGTGAAAATTCGGGGGGTACCTACAATGAGCAGTTCTTC
-	TRBV6-5	TRBJ1-2	CASSSDRLYGYTF	TGTGCCAGCAGTTCAGACAGACTCTATGGCTACACCTTC